The next 29 T cell receptor beta chains were all read from a single sample in a study of shared clonotypes between healthy human individuals. Sequencing used immunoSEQ multiplex PCR; TCRdb keeps in-frame clones, though not all of them. Of about 2,100,000 clones detected, approximately 94% appear once; the ten largest clones hold roughly 1.7%. Terminally differentiated effector memory CD45RA+ cells were left out of the naive CD8 fraction, which was CD45RO-negative and positively selected for CCR7. Sequencing used naive CD8+ T cells from PBMCs. All receptors come from a young man in good health. Some clones in this sample may be carry-over from other donors' samples.

The V and J genes are TRBV10-3 and TRBJ2-2; 12 positions agree with TRBD1. The V segment lost 3 bases and the J segment 6 bases; nucleotides outside the gene matches: 14. Germline V gene lookup returns CDR1 ENHRY and CDR2 SYGVKD. The CDR3 is 19 residues long. The CDR3 sequence: CAISDRGAPGQGASGELFF. The CDR3 coding sequence is TGTGCCATCAGTGATCGGGGCGCTCCGGGACAGGGGGCTTCCGGGGAGCTGTTTTTT.

The table lists this clone with a count of one. The chain links TRBV2 to TRBJ2-7; tentatively, D is TRBD1 (5 bases). The V end was cut by 8 bases, the J end by 0 bases, with 17 bases between. The germline V gene has CDR1 SNHLY and CDR2 FYNNEI. CDR3 length: 15 amino acids. The CDR3 DNA reads as TGTGCCAGCCGATCCCGACAGCTGACCTCCTACGAGCAGTACTTC. This gives the protein CASRSRQLTSYEQYF.

The chain employs TRBV27 and TRBJ1-1, with 10 bases that match TRBD1. Trimming at V came to 4 bases and at J to 4 bases, leaving 6 bases not matched to a gene. There are 15 residues in the CDR3. CDR1 is MNHEY and CDR2 is SMNVEV in the germline V gene (reference sequence). CDR3 in amino acids: CASSSAGTGATEAFF. DNA of the CDR3: TGTGCCAGCAGTTCCGCCGGGACAGGGGCCACTGAAGCTTTCTTT.

The gene calls are TRBV4-3 and TRBJ2-2, with D possibly being TRBD2 (5 bases). Trimming removed 6 bases at V and 5 bases at J, with 13 bases between. Germline CDR1 reads LGHNA; CDR2 reads YSLEER. The CDR3 spans 14 residues. The CDR3 sequence is CASRSFGGTGELFF. As DNA, the CDR3 is TGCGCCAGCAGGAGCTTTGGCGGGACCGGGGAGCTGTTTTTT.

The chain employs TRBV5-7 and TRBJ1-5; D may be TRBD1 (6 bases). TRBV5-7 is an open reading frame, and its role is uncertain. V gave up 0 bases and J gave up 0 bases, with 19 bases separating them. This CDR3 region has 19 residues. For the CDR3, the DNA is TGTGCCAGCAGCTTGGTTCTGGACAGTGGGGTTTATAGCAATCAGCCCCAGCATTTT. Amino acid sequence: CASSLVLDSGVYSNQPQHF.

The chain recombines TRBV7-9 with TRBJ2-1; the D call may be TRBD1 or TRBD2 (5 bases each). CDR3 length equals 15 residues. In germline, CDR1 is SEHNR, CDR2 FQNEAQ (reference sequence). V lost 2 bases and J lost 1, with 9 bases in between. CDR3 sequence: CASSLNGGSYNEQFF. The CDR3 coding sequence is TGTGCCAGCAGCTTAAATGGGGGATCCTACAATGAGCAGTTCTTC.

As for this clone: Other nucleotide sequences from this sample produce the same CDR3. This chain connects TRBV11-2 to TRBJ2-7; D remains unclear. V was pared by 1 base and J by 3 bases, with 10 bases between. CDR1 SGHAT and CDR2 FQNNGV come from the germline V gene. The CDR3 loop spans 14 amino acids. In DNA form, the CDR3 reads TGTGCCAGCAGCTTAGGGCGAGGCAACTACGAGCAGTACTTC. Translating it yields CASSLGRGNYEQYF.

V is TRBV27 and J is TRBJ2-7, with 12 bases lining up with TRBD1. This CDR3 has 14 residues. Trimming took 6 bases from V and 7 from J; bases not matched to a gene: 7. CDR1 and CDR2 (germline): MNHEY, SMNVEV (reference sequence). The CDR3 region has the DNA TGTGCCAGCAGCCCGGGACAGGGGGCGCGAGAGCAGTACTTC. Amino acid sequence: CASSPGQGAREQYF.

J is TRBJ2-5 and V is TRBV28; TRBD2 agrees at 8 bases. Germline CDR1 and CDR2: MDHEN and SYDVKM. There are 15 residues in the CDR3. J lost 3 bases, V lost 3 bases, and 6 bases had no gene match. In DNA, the CDR3 is TGTGCCAGCAGTTTCCCGACTAGCGTAGAAGAGACCCAGTACTTC. It translates to CASSFPTSVEETQYF. The complete variable domain, with remaining parts taken from reference TRBV28 and TRBJ2-5, reads DVKVTQSSRYLVKRTGEKVFLECVQDMDHENMFWYRQDPGLGLRLIYFSYDVKMKEKGDIPEGYSVSREKKERFSLILESASTNQTSMYLCASSFPTSVEETQYFGPGTRLLVL.

The chain carries TRBV27 and TRBJ2-7; 8 bases fit TRBD1. This CDR3 has 13 residues. Losses at the gene ends were 8 bases for V and 4 bases for J; bases not matched to a gene: 7. The germline V gene has CDR1 MNHEY and CDR2 SMNVEV (reference sequence). CDR3 DNA: TGTGCCAGCTCCGACAGGGGTAATTACGAGCAGTACTTC. Amino acids: CASSDRGNYEQYF.

The rearrangement links TRBV19 to TRBJ2-4; D perhaps matches TRBD1 (6 bases). V lost 4 bases, J lost 8 bases, and 21 bases lay in between. CDR1 LNHDA and CDR2 SQIVND come from the germline V gene (reference sequence). The CDR3 is made up of 16 amino acids. The CDR3 coding sequence is TGTGCCAGTAGTACGTACTCCAACCGGGACATAGACATTCAGTACTTC. Protein sequence: CASSTYSNRDIDIQYF.

The gene calls are TRBV6-6 and TRBJ2-7; D is unclear. In germline, CDR1 is MNHNY, CDR2 SVGAGI (reference sequence). The CDR3 sequence is 13 residues long. V lost 7 bases and J lost 0, with 10 bases in between. This CDR3 reads CASKRETSYEQYF. The CDR3 DNA is TGTGCCAGCAAAAGGGAAACCTCCTACGAGCAGTACTTC.

The chain carries TRBV11-3 and TRBJ2-7; no clear D. The CDR3 is 13 residues long. V gave up 7 bases and J gave up 4 bases, with 14 bases separating them. Germline loops: CDR1 SGHNT, CDR2 YENEEA. The CDR3 DNA reads as TGTGCCAGCATCTACCGGCCATCTTACGAGCAGTACTTC. It is translated as CASIYRPSYEQYF.

This clone appeared once. J is TRBJ2-2 and V is TRBV6-6; 7 bases are a match to TRBD1. Trimming at V came to 6 bases and at J to 5 bases, leaving 12 bases not matched to a gene. CDR1 and CDR2 (germline): MNHNY, SVGAGI (reference sequence). This CDR3 has 16 residues. Here the CDR3 reads CASSYDRQGRTGELFF. The CDR3 DNA follows: TGTGCCAGCAGCTACGACAGACAGGGTCGAACCGGGGAGCTGTTTTTT.

The chain couples TRBV9 to TRBJ1-2; 7 bases are shared with TRBD1. CDR1 is SGDLS, CDR2 YYNGEE, per germline. The CDR3 is 16 amino acids. With V trimmed by 4 bases and J by 0 bases, 9 bases remained unmatched. In DNA form, the CDR3 reads TGTGCCAGCAGCCGCGGGACAGTATTAGCTAACTATGGCTACACCTTC. It yields the protein CASSRGTVLANYGYTF.

The chain uses TRBV19 and TRBJ2-7; D may correspond to TRBD1 or TRBD2 (6 bases each). With 9 bases removed from V and 4 bases from J, the gap between germline ends came to 22 bases. The CDR3 spans 15 residues. Germline lookup yields CDR1 LNHDA and CDR2 SQIVND (reference sequence). Written as DNA, the CDR3 is TGTGCCAGCCAGAGACGGCCAGGGGCGGGATACGAGCAGTACTTC. It yields the protein CASQRRPGAGYEQYF.

This clone was counted between two and nine times. This sequence joins TRBV2 and TRBJ1-5; tentatively, D is TRBD1 (6 bases). The CDR3 extends over 15 amino acids. Germline V CDR1 and CDR2: SNHLY, FYNNEI. V gave up 4 bases and J gave up 0 bases, with 10 bases separating them. The chain's CDR3 is CASSVWTDSNQPQHF. The CDR3 DNA reads TGTGCCAGCAGTGTGTGGACAGATAGCAATCAGCCCCAGCATTTT. Looking up the rest from reference TRBV2 and TRBJ1-5 gives the full variable domain: EPEVTQTPSHQVTQMGQEVILRCVPISNHLYFYWYRQILGQKVEFLVSFYNNEISEKSEIFDDQFSVERPDGSNFTLKIRSTKLEDSAMYFCASSVWTDSNQPQHFGDGTRLSIL.

V is TRBV6-6 and J is TRBJ2-7, with D perhaps matching TRBD1 (5 bases). The V end was cut by 2 bases, the J end by 5 bases, with 10 bases between. This CDR3 is 13 amino acids long. Germline V gives CDR1 MNHNY, CDR2 SVGAGI (reference sequence). The CDR3 reads CASSYLGQNEQYF. The CDR3 DNA sequence: TGTGCCAGCAGTTACCTCGGACAAAACGAGCAGTACTTC.

The V gene is TRBV29-1, the J gene TRBJ1-1; D may be TRBD1 (6 bases). The CDR3 contains 13 residues. V was trimmed by 7 bases and J by 2 bases, leaving 14 bases between them. Germline lookup yields CDR1 SQVTM and CDR2 ANQGSEA. CDR3 protein: CSDEDRVNTEAFF. In DNA, the CDR3 is TGCAGCGACGAGGACAGAGTAAACACTGAAGCTTTCTTT.

The J gene is TRBJ1-1, the V gene TRBV27; no definite D call. The CDR3 is 14 amino acids. The V end lost 5 bases, the J end lost 0 bases, and 10 bases lay between the germline ends. The V gene's germline CDR1 is MNHEY and CDR2 SMNVEV (reference sequence). The CDR3 bases are TGTGCCAGCAGTGCCCGGGTCCTGAACACTGAAGCTTTCTTT. This translates into CASSARVLNTEAFF.

This clone has only one observation. The rearrangement joins TRBV6-5 to TRBJ2-7; 8 bases are shared with TRBD1. With 7 bases clipped from V and 2 bases from J, the junction kept 7 bases outside the gene matches. From germline, CDR1 is MNHEY and CDR2 SVGAGI. The CDR3 has 14 residues. The CDR3 is CASTTTGGAYEQYF. DNA of the CDR3: TGTGCCAGCACCACCACAGGGGGAGCCTACGAGCAGTACTTC.

The CDR3 is CASSSPGQIYEQYF. For the CDR3, the DNA is TGTGCCAGCAGCTCTCCGGGACAGATCTACGAGCAGTACTTC. The gene calls are TRBV13 and TRBJ2-7, with TRBD1 matching over 7 bases. CDR1 and CDR2 (germline): PRHDT, FYEKMQ (reference sequence). The CDR3 has 14 residues. J gave up 3 bases and V 4 bases, and 6 bases lay outside the gene matches. Combining the CDR3 with reference TRBV13 and TRBJ2-7 gives the whole variable domain AAGVIQSPRHLIKEKRETATLKCYPIPRHDTVYWYQQGPGQDPQFLISFYEKMQSDKGSIPDRFSAQQFSDYHSELNMSSLELGDSALYFCASSSPGQIYEQYFGPGTRLTVT.

V gene TRBV7-9 combines with J gene TRBJ1-1; the D is unclear. The CDR3 loop spans 14 amino acids. The germline CDR1 and CDR2 sequences are SEHNR and FQNEAQ (reference sequence). Trimming removed 0 bases at V and 3 bases at J, with 8 bases between. The CDR3 sequence: CASSLARSYTEAFF. The CDR3 DNA sequence: TGTGCCAGCAGCTTAGCAAGGTCCTACACTGAAGCTTTCTTT.

The chain is built from TRBV28 and TRBJ1-4; D is possibly TRBD1 (5 bases). Germline-derived CDR1 and CDR2 are MDHEN and SYDVKM. The length of the CDR3 is 16 residues. Trimming took 6 bases from V and 0 from J, leaving 14 bases between them. CDR3 in amino acids: CASSRQRIATNEKLFF. The CDR3 DNA is TGTGCCAGCAGCCGACAGAGGATAGCAACTAATGAAAAACTGTTTTTT.

The V call is TRBV14, the J call TRBJ2-1; 14 nucleotides match TRBD2. J lost 6 bases, V lost 4 bases, and 14 bases had no gene match. This CDR3 is 19 amino acids long. CDR1 and CDR2 from the germline V gene are SGHDN and FVKESK. The DNA of the CDR3 is TGTGCCAGCAGCCGAAAATCAGGACTAGCGGGAGGTCTCTTCAATGAGCAGTTCTTC. Residues: CASSRKSGLAGGLFNEQFF. Drawing the rest from reference TRBV14 and TRBJ2-1, the complete variable domain is EAGVTQFPSHSVIEKGQTVTLRCDPISGHDNLYWYRRVMGKEIKFLLHFVKESKQDESGMPNNRFLAERTGGTYSTLKVQPAELEDSGVYFCASSRKSGLAGGLFNEQFFGPGTRLTVL.

The chain joins TRBV7-2 to TRBJ2-5; D unresolved. Per germline, CDR1 SGHTA and CDR2 FQGNSA. The germline V and J ends were trimmed by 2 bases and 6 bases, with 7 bases remaining between them. This CDR3 region has 12 residues. The CDR3 sequence: CASSLSEKTQYF. DNA for the CDR3: TGTGCCAGCAGCTTATCTGAAAAGACCCAGTACTTC.

V usage is TRBV27 and J usage is TRBJ2-5; a possible D gene is TRBD2 (5 bases). The V gene's germline CDR1 is MNHEY and CDR2 SMNVEV (reference sequence). Trimming removed 3 bases from V and 3 bases from J, with 14 bases in between. This CDR3 contains 15 residues. The CDR3 protein is CASSLHEGREETQYF. Written as DNA, the CDR3 is TGTGCCAGCAGTTTGCACGAGGGTAGGGAAGAGACCCAGTACTTC.

V is TRBV6-5 and J is TRBJ2-7, with 9 positions matching TRBD1. Germline V CDR1 and CDR2: MNHEY, SVGAGI. The CDR3 is made up of 14 amino acids. V was clipped by 6 bases and J by 2 bases; unmatched bases: 5. The CDR3 loop is CASRDRGLAYEQYF. The CDR3 region has the DNA TGTGCCAGCAGAGACAGGGGGTTAGCCTACGAGCAGTACTTC.

The chain couples TRBV27 to TRBJ2-7, with 12 bases matching TRBD2. The CDR3 consists of 15 residues. Germline loops: CDR1 MNHEY, CDR2 SMNVEV (reference sequence). Trimming cost V 3 bases and J 5 bases; bases outside gene matches: 5. This CDR3 is CASSFLAGGNNEQYF. The CDR3 DNA follows: TGTGCCAGCAGTTTCCTAGCGGGAGGGAACAACGAGCAGTACTTC.